The clone carrying this T cell receptor (beta chain) came up once. The data are from a study of cytomegalovirus exposure and HLA in healthy donors. Sequencing used immunoSEQ multiplex PCR; TCRdb keeps in-frame clones, though not all of them. The sample carries about 170,000 clones, roughly nine tenths recorded once. The sample comprised PBMCs. The receptor was isolated from a woman aged 25 to 39 in good health and CMV-seronegative.

CDR3 bases: TGTGCCAGCAGCCAAGAGGGACAGGCCTACAATGAGCAGTTCTTC. Protein product: CASSQEGQAYNEQFF. The J gene is TRBJ2-1, the V gene TRBV4-2, with TRBD1 identical over 8 bases. Unmatched junction bases numbered 0, after V lost 0 bases and J lost 2 bases. CDR1 is LGHNA and CDR2 is YNFKEQ in the germline V gene. This CDR3 comprises 15 residues.